The 4 T cell receptor beta chains below all came from one sample that was sequenced in a study of OX40 agonist ivuxolimab in advanced cancers. Assay used: immunoSEQ multiplex PCR; TCRdb lists only in-frame clones, some missing. The data show about 32,000 clones, about four fifths seen once. The source was CD4+ or CD8+ T cells sorted from blood, collected in a trial of the OX40 agonist ivuxolimab. The receptors here all came from an adult with an advanced solid tumor such as melanoma, head and neck, liver or kidney cancer.

The chain uses TRBV6-5 and TRBJ2-7; tentative D call: TRBD1 (6 bases). This CDR3 spans 15 amino acids. V gave up 5 bases and J gave up 3 bases, with 17 bases separating them. Germline V gives CDR1 MNHEY, CDR2 SVGAGI. The CDR3 DNA sequence: TGTGCCAGCAGTCTGGACAGTAGGTCCCTCTACGAGCAGTACTTC. Its protein is CASSLDSRSLYEQYF.

Worth noting for this clone: One junction end does not reproduce the germline sequence, and a read error may be involved. The CDR3 reads CSASGSYEQYF. In nucleotides, the CDR3 is TGCAGCGCTAGCGGTTCCTACGAGCAGTACTTC. The gene calls are TRBV20-1 and TRBJ2-7; 7 bases fit TRBD2. The germline V gene has CDR1 DFQATT and CDR2 SNEGSKA (reference sequence). The CDR3 runs to 11 residues.

This chain connects TRBV6-5 to TRBJ1-2, with D hard to call. Germline V gives CDR1 MNHEY, CDR2 SVGAGI. V was pared by 2 bases and J by 3 bases, with 13 bases between. The CDR3 has 15 residues. CDR3: CASSYGTTDYYGYTF. As DNA, the CDR3 is TGTGCCAGCAGTTACGGAACAACCGACTACTATGGCTACACCTTC.

The rearrangement joins TRBV2 to TRBJ2-2, with TRBD1 as a possible D gene (6 bases). This CDR3 spans 17 amino acids. The V end was cut by 6 bases, the J end by 0 bases, with 17 bases between. CDR1 SNHLY and CDR2 FYNNEI come from the germline V gene. CDR3 sequence: CASRPNHAGANTGELFF. The CDR3 DNA sequence: TGTGCCAGCAGGCCCAACCACGCAGGGGCGAACACCGGGGAGCTGTTTTTT.